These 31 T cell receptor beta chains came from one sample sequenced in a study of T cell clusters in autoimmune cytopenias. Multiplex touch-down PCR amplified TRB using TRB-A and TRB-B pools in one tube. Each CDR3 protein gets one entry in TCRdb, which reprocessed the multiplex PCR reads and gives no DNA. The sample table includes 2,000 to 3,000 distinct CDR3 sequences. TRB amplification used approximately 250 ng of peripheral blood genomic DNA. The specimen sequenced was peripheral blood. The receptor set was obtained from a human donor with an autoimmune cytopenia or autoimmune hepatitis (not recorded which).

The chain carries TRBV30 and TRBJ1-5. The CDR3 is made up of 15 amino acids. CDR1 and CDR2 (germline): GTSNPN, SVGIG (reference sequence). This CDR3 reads CAWSVGTYSNQPQHF.

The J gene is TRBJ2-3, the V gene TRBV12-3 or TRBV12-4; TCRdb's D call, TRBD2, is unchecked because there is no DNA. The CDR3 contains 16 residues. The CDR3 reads CASSLGTSGVTDTQYF.

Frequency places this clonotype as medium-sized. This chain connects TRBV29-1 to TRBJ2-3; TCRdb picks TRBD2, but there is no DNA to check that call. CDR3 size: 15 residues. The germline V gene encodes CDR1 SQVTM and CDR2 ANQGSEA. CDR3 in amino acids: CSSREDPPRTDTQYF.

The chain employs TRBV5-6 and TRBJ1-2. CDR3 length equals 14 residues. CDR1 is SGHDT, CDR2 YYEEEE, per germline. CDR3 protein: CASSLVQGNYGYTF.

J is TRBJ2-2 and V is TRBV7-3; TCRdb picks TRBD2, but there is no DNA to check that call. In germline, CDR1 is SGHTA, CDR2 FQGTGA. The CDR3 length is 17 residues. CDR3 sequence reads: CASSPTLRKTNTGELFF. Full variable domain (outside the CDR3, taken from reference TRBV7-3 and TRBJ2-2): GAGVSQTPSNKVTEKGKYVELRCDPISGHTALYWYRQSLGQGPEFLIYFQGTGAADDSGLPNDRFFAVRPEGSVSTLKIQRTERGDSAVYLCASSPTLRKTNTGELFFGEGSRLTVL.

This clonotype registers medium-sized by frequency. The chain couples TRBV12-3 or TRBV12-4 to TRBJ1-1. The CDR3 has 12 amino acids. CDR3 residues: CASSFMNTEAFF.

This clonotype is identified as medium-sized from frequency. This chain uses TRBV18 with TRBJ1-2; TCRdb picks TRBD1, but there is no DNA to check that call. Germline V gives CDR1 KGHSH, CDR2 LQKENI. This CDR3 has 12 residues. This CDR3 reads CASSPDGTGYTF.

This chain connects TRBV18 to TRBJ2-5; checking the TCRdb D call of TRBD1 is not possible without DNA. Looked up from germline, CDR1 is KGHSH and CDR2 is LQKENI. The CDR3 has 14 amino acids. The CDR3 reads CASSTGQGQETQYF.

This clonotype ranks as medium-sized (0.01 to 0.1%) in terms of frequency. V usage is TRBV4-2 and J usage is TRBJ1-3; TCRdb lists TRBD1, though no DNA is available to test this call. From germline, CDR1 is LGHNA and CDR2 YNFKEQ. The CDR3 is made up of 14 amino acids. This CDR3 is CASSQGTVGNTIYF.

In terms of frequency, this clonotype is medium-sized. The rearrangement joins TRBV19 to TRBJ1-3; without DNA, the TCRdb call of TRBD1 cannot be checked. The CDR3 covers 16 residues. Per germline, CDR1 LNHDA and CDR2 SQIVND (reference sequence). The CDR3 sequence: CASSIGQATSGNTIYF.

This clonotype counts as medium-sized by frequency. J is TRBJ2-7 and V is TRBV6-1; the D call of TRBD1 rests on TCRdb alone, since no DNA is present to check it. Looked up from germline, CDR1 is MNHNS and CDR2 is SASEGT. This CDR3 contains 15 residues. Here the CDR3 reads CASSERTAPSYEQYF.

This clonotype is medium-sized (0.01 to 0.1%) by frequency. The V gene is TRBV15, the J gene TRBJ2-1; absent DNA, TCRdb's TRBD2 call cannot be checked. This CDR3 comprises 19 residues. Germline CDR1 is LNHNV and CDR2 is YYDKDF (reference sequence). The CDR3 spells CATSTVLAGGQSSYNEQFF.

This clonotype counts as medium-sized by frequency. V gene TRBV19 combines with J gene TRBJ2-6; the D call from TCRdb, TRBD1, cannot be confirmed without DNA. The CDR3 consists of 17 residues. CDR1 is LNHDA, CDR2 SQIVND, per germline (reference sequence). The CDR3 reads CASSPARGGSGANVLTF. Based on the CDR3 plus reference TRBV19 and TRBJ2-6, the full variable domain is DGGITQSPKYLFRKEGQNVTLSCEQNLNHDAMYWYRQDPGQGLRLIYYSQIVNDFQKGDIAEGYSVSREKKESFPLTVTSAQKNPTAFYLCASSPARGGSGANVLTFGAGSRLTVL.

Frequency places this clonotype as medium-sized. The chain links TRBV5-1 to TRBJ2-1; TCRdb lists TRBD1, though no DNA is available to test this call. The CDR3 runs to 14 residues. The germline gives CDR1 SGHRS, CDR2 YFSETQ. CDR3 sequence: CASSDGTGYNEQFF.

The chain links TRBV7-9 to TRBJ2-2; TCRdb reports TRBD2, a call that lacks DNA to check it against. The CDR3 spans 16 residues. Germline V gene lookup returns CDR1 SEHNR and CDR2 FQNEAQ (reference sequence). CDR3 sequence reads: CASSPSRGGITGELFF. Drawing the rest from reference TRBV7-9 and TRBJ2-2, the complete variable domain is DTGVSQNPRHKITKRGQNVTFRCDPISEHNRLYWYRQTLGQGPEFLTYFQNEAQLEKSRLLSDRFSAERPKGSFSTLEIQRTEQGDSAMYLCASSPSRGGITGELFFGEGSRLTVL.

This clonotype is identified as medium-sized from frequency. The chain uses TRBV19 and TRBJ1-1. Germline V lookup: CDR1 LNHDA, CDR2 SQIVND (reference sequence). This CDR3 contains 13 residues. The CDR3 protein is CASRLTPNTEAFF.

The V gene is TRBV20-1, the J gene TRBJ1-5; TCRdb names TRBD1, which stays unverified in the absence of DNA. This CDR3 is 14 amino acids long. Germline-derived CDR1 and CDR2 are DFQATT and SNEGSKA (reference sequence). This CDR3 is CSARGGVGNQPQHF.

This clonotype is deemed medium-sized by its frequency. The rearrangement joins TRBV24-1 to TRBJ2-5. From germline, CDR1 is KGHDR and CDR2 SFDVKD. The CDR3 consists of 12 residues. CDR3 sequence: CATSDPLGTQYF.

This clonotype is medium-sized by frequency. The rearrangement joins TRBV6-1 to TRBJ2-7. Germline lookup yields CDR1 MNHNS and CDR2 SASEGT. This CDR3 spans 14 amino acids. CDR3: CASSEVRPAYEQYF.

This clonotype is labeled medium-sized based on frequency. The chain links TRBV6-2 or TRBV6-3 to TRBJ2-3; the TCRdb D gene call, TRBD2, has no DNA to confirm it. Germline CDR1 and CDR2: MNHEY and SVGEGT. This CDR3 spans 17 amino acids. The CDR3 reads CASSDPRRRGGTDTQYF.

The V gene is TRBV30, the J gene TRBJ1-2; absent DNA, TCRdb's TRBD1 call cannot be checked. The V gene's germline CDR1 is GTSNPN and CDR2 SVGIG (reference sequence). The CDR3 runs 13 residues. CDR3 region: CAWSRPGQGACTF.

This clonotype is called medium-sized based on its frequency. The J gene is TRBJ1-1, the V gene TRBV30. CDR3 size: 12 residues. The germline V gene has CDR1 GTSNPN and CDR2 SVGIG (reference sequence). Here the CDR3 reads CAWQEGVAEAFF. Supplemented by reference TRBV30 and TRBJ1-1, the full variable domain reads SQTIHQWPATLVQPVGSPLSLECTVEGTSNPNLYWYRQAAGRGLQLLFYSVGIGQISSEVPQNLSASRPQDRQFILSSKKLLLSDSGFYLCAWQEGVAEAFFGQGTRLTVV.

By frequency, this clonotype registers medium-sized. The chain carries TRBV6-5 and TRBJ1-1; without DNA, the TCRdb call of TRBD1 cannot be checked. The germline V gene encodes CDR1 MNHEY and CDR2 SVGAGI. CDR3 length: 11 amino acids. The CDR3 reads CASTGTGKAFF.

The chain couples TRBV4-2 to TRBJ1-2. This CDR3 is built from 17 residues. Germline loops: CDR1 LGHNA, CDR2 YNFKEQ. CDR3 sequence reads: CASSQAGGGGAHYGYTF.

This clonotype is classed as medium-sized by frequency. CDR3 region: CATSRDPSGQETQYF. The rearrangement uses TRBV15 and TRBJ2-5; with no DNA, the TCRdb D assignment of TRBD2 cannot be verified. Germline loops: CDR1 LNHNV, CDR2 YYDKDF (reference sequence). There are 15 residues in the CDR3.

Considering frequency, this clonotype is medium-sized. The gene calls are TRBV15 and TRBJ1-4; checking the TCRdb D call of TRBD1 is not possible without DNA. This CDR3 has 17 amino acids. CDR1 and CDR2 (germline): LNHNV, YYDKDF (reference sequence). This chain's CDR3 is CATSRDGRGRTNEKLFF.

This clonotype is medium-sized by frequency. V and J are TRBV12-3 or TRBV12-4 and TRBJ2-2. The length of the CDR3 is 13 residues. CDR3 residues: CASSFAVTGELFF.

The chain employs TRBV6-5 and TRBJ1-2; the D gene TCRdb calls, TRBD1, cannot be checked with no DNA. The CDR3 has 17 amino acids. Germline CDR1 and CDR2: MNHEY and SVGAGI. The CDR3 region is CASSYTLNRGSNYGYTF.

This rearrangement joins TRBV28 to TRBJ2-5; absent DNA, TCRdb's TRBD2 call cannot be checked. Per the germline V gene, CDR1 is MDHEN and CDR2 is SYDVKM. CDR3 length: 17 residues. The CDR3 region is CASSSGTSGSKQETQYF.

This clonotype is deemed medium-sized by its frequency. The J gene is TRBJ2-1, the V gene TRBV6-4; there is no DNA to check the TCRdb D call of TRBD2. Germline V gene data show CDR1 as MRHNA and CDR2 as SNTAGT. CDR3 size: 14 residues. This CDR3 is CASSVAGGYNEQFF.

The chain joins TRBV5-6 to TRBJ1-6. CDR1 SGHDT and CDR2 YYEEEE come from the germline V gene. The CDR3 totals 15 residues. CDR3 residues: CASSQGSPYNSPLHF.